This T cell receptor beta chain was retrieved from a study of CD8+ T cells in alopecia areata. About the research overall: Patients took tofacitinib for 6 to 18 months, followed by 6 drug-free months. Whole-study findings and limits: Lesional scalp exceeded normal scalp in clonality, especially in alopecia totalis/universalis. Administration of tofacitinib significantly diminished scalp clonality and expanded CD8+ clones within the top 100.

This CDR3 has 12 residues. Trimming removed 2 bases at V and 4 bases at J, with 9 bases between. The germline gives CDR1 SQVTM, CDR2 ANQGSEA. To note about this clone: The antigen is not known.

Once RNA had been extracted, it was reverse transcribed into cDNA to act as the sequencing template. The repertoire was sequenced with immunoSEQ multiplex PCR; TCRdb's copy has only in-frame clones and lacks some. The data contain 60,000 to 85,000 clones, around 65% of them seen just once; the ten biggest clones take up 23%. The treatment here: oral pan-JAK inhibitor, 5-10 mg twice daily. The chain joins TRBV29-1 to TRBJ2-7; D may match TRBD1 or TRBD2 (5 bases each). The sample consisted of CD8+ T cells sorted from blood, taken at week 24, from a patient treated with tofacitinib. This receptor was obtained from a human donor with alopecia areata. CDR3 DNA: TGCAGCGTTGAACAGGGCGGGTACGAGCAGTACTTC. It yields the protein CSVEQGGYEQYF.